The rows below give T cell receptor beta chains drawn from one sample of a study of vaccination and CD4 T cells after COVID-19. Their antigen targets remain unknown. One entry per CDR3 protein results from TCRdb running MiXCR on the PCR reads. This table holds over 10,000 distinct CDR3 sequences, approximately 50% found once. Sequenced sample: CD4+ T cells from blood, cultured in vitro. These TCRs come from a human donor who had recovered from COVID-19. CDR3s include the opening cysteine and the closing phenylalanine or tryptophan. Each record gives: clone size, J gene, D gene, V gene, CDR3 DNA, CDR3 protein. A D gene is named only where the DNA matches it firmly. Size values are once, few and many counts, or a class for expanded clones, and some rows have none.

clone size: .; J gene: TRBJ2-7; D gene: .; V gene: TRBV4-1; CDR3 DNA: TGCGCCAGCAGCCAAGATCTGACCAGCCTACCCTACGAGCAGTACTTC; CDR3 protein: CASSQDLTSLPYEQYF
clone size: medium-sized; J gene: TRBJ2-1; D gene: TRBD2; V gene: TRBV10-2; CDR3 DNA: TGCGCCAGTGGGACTAGCGGGTCTCCGAGGGACAATGAGCAGTTCTTC; CDR3 protein: CASGTSGSPRDNEQFF
clone size: .; J gene: TRBJ2-5; D gene: .; V gene: TRBV20-1; CDR3 DNA: TGCAGTGCTATTTCGACAGTCCAAGAGACCCAGTACTTC; CDR3 protein: CSAISTVQETQYF
clone size: .; J gene: TRBJ1-5; D gene: TRBD1; V gene: TRBV15; CDR3 DNA: TGTGCCACCAGCAGAGGCGGGACAGGAACCTTTAGCAATCAGCCCCAGCATTTT; CDR3 protein: CATSRGGTGTFSNQPQHF
clone size: .; J gene: TRBJ1-6; D gene: .; V gene: TRBV9; CDR3 DNA: TGTGCCAGCAGCCCCCGGGACGGATGGTCACCCCTCCACTTT; CDR3 protein: CASSPRDGWSPLHF
clone size: .; J gene: TRBJ1-1; D gene: .; V gene: TRBV7-9; CDR3 DNA: TGTGCCAGCAGCCCCCTGACAGGGAACACTGAAGCTTTCTTT; CDR3 protein: CASSPLTGNTEAFF
clone size: .; J gene: TRBJ2-3; D gene: .; V gene: TRBV20-1; CDR3 DNA: TGCAGTGCTAGTGGTGGCAGTTCTAGCACAGATACGCAGTATTTT; CDR3 protein: CSASGGSSSTDTQYF
clone size: .; J gene: TRBJ1-1; D gene: .; V gene: TRBV6-5; CDR3 DNA: TGTGCCAGCAGTTATACTTCCGGAATAACCACTGAAGCTTTCTTT; CDR3 protein: CASSYTSGITTEAFF
clone size: .; J gene: TRBJ2-5; D gene: .; V gene: TRBV6-1; CDR3 DNA: TGTGCCAGCAGTGAAGTGGACTTCCAAGAGACCCAGTACTTC; CDR3 protein: CASSEVDFQETQYF
clone size: few; J gene: TRBJ2-5; D gene: .; V gene: TRBV6-1; CDR3 DNA: TGTGCCAGCAGCGGCTCTCTACTGGGACCGAGAGGGACCCAGTACTTC; CDR3 protein: CASSGSLLGPRGTQYF
clone size: once; J gene: TRBJ2-1; D gene: .; V gene: TRBV6-1; CDR3 DNA: TGTGCCAGCAGCGGAGTGGGACTGACATCCTACAATGAGCAGTTCTTC; CDR3 protein: CASSGVGLTSYNEQFF
clone size: few; J gene: TRBJ2-3; D gene: .; V gene: TRBV7-2; CDR3 DNA: TGTGCCAGCAGCTTAGGAGGGCTATCCACAGATACGCAGTATTTT; CDR3 protein: CASSLGGLSTDTQYF
clone size: .; J gene: TRBJ1-1; D gene: .; V gene: TRBV6-1; CDR3 DNA: TGTGCCAGCAGTGAGGGACCCGCCCGGTTGATGAACACTGAAGCTTTCTTT; CDR3 protein: CASSEGPARLMNTEAFF
clone size: .; J gene: TRBJ2-2; D gene: TRBD1; V gene: TRBV2; CDR3 DNA: TGTGCCAGCAGCCCGAATGGACAGGCCGGGGAGCTGTTTTTT; CDR3 protein: CASSPNGQAGELFF
clone size: .; J gene: TRBJ1-2; D gene: TRBD1; V gene: TRBV19; CDR3 DNA: TGTGCCAGTAGTGTCGCCAACCGGGACAGCTATGGCTACACCTTC; CDR3 protein: CASSVANRDSYGYTF
clone size: .; J gene: TRBJ1-6; D gene: .; V gene: TRBV9; CDR3 DNA: TGTGCCAGCAGCGACGGTGGGGATTCACCCCTCCACTTT; CDR3 protein: CASSDGGDSPLHF
clone size: .; J gene: TRBJ1-5; D gene: .; V gene: TRBV10-3; CDR3 DNA: TGTGCCATCAGTGAGTCGGCAGGGTTTCAGCCCCAGCATTTT; CDR3 protein: CAISESAGFQPQHF
clone size: .; J gene: TRBJ2-5; D gene: .; V gene: TRBV4-1; CDR3 DNA: TGCGCCAGCAGCCAAGAGGTGGTTACGGAGACCCAGTACTTC; CDR3 protein: CASSQEVVTETQYF
clone size: .; J gene: TRBJ2-3; D gene: TRBD1; V gene: TRBV19; CDR3 DNA: TGTGCCAGTAGTATATCCGGGACAGGGAAAGGGGATACGCAGTATTTT; CDR3 protein: CASSISGTGKGDTQYF
clone size: .; J gene: TRBJ1-1; D gene: .; V gene: TRBV5-1; CDR3 DNA: TGCGCCAGCAGCTTGGGTGGGGGGCTGGATACTGAAGCTTTCTTT; CDR3 protein: CASSLGGGLDTEAFF
clone size: once; J gene: TRBJ1-3; D gene: .; V gene: TRBV4-2; CDR3 DNA: TGTGCCAGCAGCCTCCCCGGAGGAAACACCATATATTTT; CDR3 protein: CASSLPGGNTIYF
clone size: .; J gene: TRBJ1-5; D gene: .; V gene: TRBV20-1; CDR3 DNA: TGCAGTGCTCCGCTCAATCCGGATCAGCCCCAGCATTTT; CDR3 protein: CSAPLNPDQPQHF
clone size: .; J gene: TRBJ1-6; D gene: TRBD1; V gene: TRBV29-1; CDR3 DNA: TGCAGCGTTTGGGCAGGGGGGAATTCACCCCTCCACTTT; CDR3 protein: CSVWAGGNSPLHF
clone size: .; J gene: TRBJ1-4; D gene: TRBD1; V gene: TRBV15; CDR3 DNA: TGTGCCACCAGCAGAGCGCAGGGGGGGCGGAGGGAAAAACTGTTTTTT; CDR3 protein: CATSRAQGGRREKLFF
clone size: few; J gene: TRBJ1-1; D gene: .; V gene: TRBV27; CDR3 DNA: TGTGCCAGCAGTTTCGGGGGGGCTCACACTGAAGCTTTCTTT; CDR3 protein: CASSFGGAHTEAFF
clone size: .; J gene: TRBJ2-2; D gene: .; V gene: TRBV7-3; CDR3 DNA: TGTGCCAGCAGCTTAACATTCGCCGGGGAGCTGTTTTTT; CDR3 protein: CASSLTFAGELFF
clone size: .; J gene: TRBJ2-7; D gene: TRBD1; V gene: TRBV5-4; CDR3 DNA: TGTGCCAGCAGCCCCCCACAGGGGGCCGCCTCCGAGCAGTACTTC; CDR3 protein: CASSPPQGAASEQYF
clone size: .; J gene: TRBJ1-5; D gene: .; V gene: TRBV6-1; CDR3 DNA: TGTGCCAGCAGTGAATCAGGTAGCAATCAGCCCCAGCATTTT; CDR3 protein: CASSESGSNQPQHF
clone size: .; J gene: TRBJ2-7; D gene: .; V gene: TRBV2; CDR3 DNA: TGTGCCAGCAGTGAACGGGCGGCTATCTACGAGCAGTACTTC; CDR3 protein: CASSERAAIYEQYF
clone size: few; J gene: TRBJ2-5; D gene: TRBD2; V gene: TRBV6-2/TRBV6-3; CDR3 DNA: TGTGCCAGCTCGAACCCCACTAGCGGGGGAGAGACCCAGTACTTC; CDR3 protein: CASSNPTSGGETQYF
clone size: .; J gene: TRBJ1-3; D gene: .; V gene: TRBV7-2; CDR3 DNA: TGTGCCAGCAGCTCAGTGGGTCTCTCTGGAAACACCATATATTTT; CDR3 protein: CASSSVGLSGNTIYF
clone size: few; J gene: TRBJ1-2; D gene: .; V gene: TRBV20-1; CDR3 DNA: TGCAGTGCTAGAGATCCGGACTATGGCTACACCTTC; CDR3 protein: CSARDPDYGYTF
clone size: .; J gene: TRBJ2-5; D gene: .; V gene: TRBV7-2; CDR3 DNA: TGTGTCAGCAGCTTGTATCTAGGGCGCCAAGAGACCCAGTACTTC; CDR3 protein: CVSSLYLGRQETQYF
clone size: .; J gene: TRBJ1-2; D gene: TRBD1; V gene: TRBV4-3; CDR3 DNA: TGCGCCAGCAGCCAAGATGTCGGACAGGGGTTTGGCTACACCTTC; CDR3 protein: CASSQDVGQGFGYTF
clone size: .; J gene: TRBJ2-5; D gene: TRBD2; V gene: TRBV7-2; CDR3 DNA: TGTGCCAGCAGCCCCGGGACTAGCGGGAGTTATGAGACCCAGTACTTC; CDR3 protein: CASSPGTSGSYETQYF
clone size: .; J gene: TRBJ2-7; D gene: TRBD1; V gene: TRBV6-1; CDR3 DNA: TGTGCCGGCAGTGAACGATCCAGGACAGGTTCCGAGCAGTACTTC; CDR3 protein: CAGSERSRTGSEQYF
clone size: few; J gene: TRBJ1-2; D gene: TRBD1; V gene: TRBV6-1; CDR3 DNA: TGTGCCAGCAGGCCCCAGGGGGCTAGGAACTATGGCTACACCTTC; CDR3 protein: CASRPQGARNYGYTF
clone size: .; J gene: TRBJ2-1; D gene: TRBD2; V gene: TRBV19; CDR3 DNA: TGTGCCAGTAGTACGCAGGCGGGAGTATCTGAGCAGTTCTTC; CDR3 protein: CASSTQAGVSEQFF
clone size: .; J gene: TRBJ2-2; D gene: .; V gene: TRBV6-1; CDR3 DNA: TGTGCCAGCAGCTCAGGGAAAGCAGAGCACACCGGGGAGCTGTTTTTT; CDR3 protein: CASSSGKAEHTGELFF
clone size: .; J gene: TRBJ1-2; D gene: .; V gene: TRBV6-5; CDR3 DNA: TGTGCCAGCAGTTACTCCGAGGTTGGGGTGAAGGGCTACACCTTC; CDR3 protein: CASSYSEVGVKGYTF
clone size: .; J gene: TRBJ2-3; D gene: TRBD2; V gene: TRBV20-1; CDR3 DNA: TGCAGTGCGCGGACTAGTAGTAGAAGTGATACGCAGTATTTT; CDR3 protein: CSARTSSRSDTQYF
clone size: .; J gene: TRBJ2-5; D gene: .; V gene: TRBV12-3/TRBV12-4; CDR3 DNA: TGTGCCAGCACCTGGGGCGGGGAAGAGACCCAGTACTTC; CDR3 protein: CASTWGGEETQYF